The present entry profiles one TCR beta chain with its context. This specimen comes from a study of blood T cell repertoires in COVID-19. Germline-derived CDR1 and CDR2 are SGHRS and YFSETQ. The CDR3 totals 18 residues. The trim removed 3 bases at V and 1 base at J, leaving 8 bases unmatched. Repertoires were generated with immunoSEQ multiplex PCR, while TCRdb's copy carries only in-frame clones and drops some. The top ten clones hold about 3.2% of a sample with about 490,000 clones, approximately 85% of them seen once. Sequencing was performed on peripheral blood. The TCR comes from a human donor in a cohort sampled during active COVID-19. The J gene is TRBJ2-2, the V gene TRBV5-1; 11 nucleotides align to TRBD1. The CDR3 nucleotides are TGCGCCAGCAGCTACGGGACAGGGGGACTAGGGAACACCGGGGAGCTGTTTTTT. Encoded protein: CASSYGTGGLGNTGELFF.